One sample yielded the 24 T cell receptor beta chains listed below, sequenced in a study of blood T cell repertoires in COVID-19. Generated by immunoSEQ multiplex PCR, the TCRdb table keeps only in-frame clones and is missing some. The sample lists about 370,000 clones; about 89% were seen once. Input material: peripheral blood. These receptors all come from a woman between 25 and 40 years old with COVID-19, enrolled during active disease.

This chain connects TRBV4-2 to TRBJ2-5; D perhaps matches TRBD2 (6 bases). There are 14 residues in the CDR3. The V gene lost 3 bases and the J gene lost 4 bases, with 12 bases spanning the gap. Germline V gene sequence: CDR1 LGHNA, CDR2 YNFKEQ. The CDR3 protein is CASSHTRDLETQYF. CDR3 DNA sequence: TGTGCCAGCAGCCACACCCGGGACTTAGAGACCCAGTACTTC.

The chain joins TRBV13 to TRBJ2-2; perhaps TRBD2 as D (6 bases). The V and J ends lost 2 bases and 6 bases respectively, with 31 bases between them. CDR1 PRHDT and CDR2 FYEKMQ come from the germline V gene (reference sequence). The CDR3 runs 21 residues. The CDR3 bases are TGTGCCAGCAGCTTAAGTGGCCGGATCGTCTTTCCGGGAGAGAAGGCCGGGGAGCTGTTTTTT. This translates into CASSLSGRIVFPGEKAGELFF.

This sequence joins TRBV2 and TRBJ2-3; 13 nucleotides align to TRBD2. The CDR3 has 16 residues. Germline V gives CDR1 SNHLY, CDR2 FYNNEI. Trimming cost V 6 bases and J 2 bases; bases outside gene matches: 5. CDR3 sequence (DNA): TGTGCCAGCAGAACGGGACTAGCGGGACCCACAGATACGCAGTATTTT. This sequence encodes CASRTGLAGPTDTQYF.

This CDR3 is CASSYGTASYNEQFF. CDR3 nucleotide sequence: TGTGCCAGTAGTTATGGGACAGCCTCCTACAATGAGCAGTTCTTC. The chain is built from TRBV19 and TRBJ2-1, with 7 nucleotides matching TRBD1. Germline values: CDR1 LNHDA, CDR2 SQIVND (reference sequence). The J segment lost 0 bases and the V segment lost 5 bases, leaving 4 bases of the junction unmatched. The CDR3 is 15 amino acids.

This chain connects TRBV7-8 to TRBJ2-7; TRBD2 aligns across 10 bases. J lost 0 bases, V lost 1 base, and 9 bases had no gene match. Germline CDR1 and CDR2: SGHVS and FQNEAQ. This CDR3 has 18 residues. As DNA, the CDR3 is TGTGCCAGCAGCTTAGAGGCTAGCGGGGGAGTTAGCTCCTACGAGCAGTACTTC. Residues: CASSLEASGGVSSYEQYF.

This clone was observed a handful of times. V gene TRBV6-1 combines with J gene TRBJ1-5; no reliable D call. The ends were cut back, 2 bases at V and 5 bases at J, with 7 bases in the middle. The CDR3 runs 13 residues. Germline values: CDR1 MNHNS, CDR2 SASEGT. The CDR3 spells CASSEFTDQPQHF. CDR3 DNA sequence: TGTGCCAGCAGTGAATTCACGGATCAGCCCCAGCATTTT.

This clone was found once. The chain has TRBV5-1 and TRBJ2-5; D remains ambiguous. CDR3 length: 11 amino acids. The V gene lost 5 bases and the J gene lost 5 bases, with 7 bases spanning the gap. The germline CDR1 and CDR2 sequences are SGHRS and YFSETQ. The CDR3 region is CASSHGETQYF. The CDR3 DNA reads TGCGCCAGCAGTCACGGGGAGACCCAGTACTTC.

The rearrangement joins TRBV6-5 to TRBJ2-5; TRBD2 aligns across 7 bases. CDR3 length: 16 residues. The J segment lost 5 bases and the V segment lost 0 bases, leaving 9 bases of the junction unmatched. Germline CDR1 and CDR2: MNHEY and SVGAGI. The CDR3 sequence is CASSYSNSVGGETQYF. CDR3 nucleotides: TGTGCCAGCAGTTACTCGAACTCGGTCGGGGGGGAGACCCAGTACTTC.

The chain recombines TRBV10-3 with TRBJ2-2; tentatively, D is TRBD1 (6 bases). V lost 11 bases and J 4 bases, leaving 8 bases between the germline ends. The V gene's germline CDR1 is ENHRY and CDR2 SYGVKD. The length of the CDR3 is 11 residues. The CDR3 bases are TGTGCCGCGACAGGCACCGGGGAGCTGTTTTTT. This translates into CAATGTGELFF.

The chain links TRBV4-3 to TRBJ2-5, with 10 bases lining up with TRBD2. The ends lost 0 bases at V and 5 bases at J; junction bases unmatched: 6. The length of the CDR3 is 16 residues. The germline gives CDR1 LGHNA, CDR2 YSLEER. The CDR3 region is CASSQDRAGGGETQYF. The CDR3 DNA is TGCGCCAGCAGCCAAGATCGAGCGGGAGGGGGGGAGACCCAGTACTTC.

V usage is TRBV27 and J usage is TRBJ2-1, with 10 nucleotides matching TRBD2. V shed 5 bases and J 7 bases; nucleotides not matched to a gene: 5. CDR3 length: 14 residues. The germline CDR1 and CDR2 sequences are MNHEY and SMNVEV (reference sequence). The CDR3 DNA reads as TGTGCCAGCAGTCCGGCTAGCGGGGGAAATGAGCAGTTCTTC. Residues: CASSPASGGNEQFF.

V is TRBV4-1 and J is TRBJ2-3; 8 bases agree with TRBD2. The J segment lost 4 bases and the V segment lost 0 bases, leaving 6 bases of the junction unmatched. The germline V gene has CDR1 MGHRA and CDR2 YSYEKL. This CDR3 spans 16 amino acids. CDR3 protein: CASSQENPSGPDTQYF. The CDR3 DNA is TGCGCCAGCAGCCAAGAAAATCCTAGCGGGCCAGATACGCAGTATTTT.

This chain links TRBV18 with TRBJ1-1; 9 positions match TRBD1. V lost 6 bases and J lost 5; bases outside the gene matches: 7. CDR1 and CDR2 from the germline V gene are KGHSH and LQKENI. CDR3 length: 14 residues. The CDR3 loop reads CASSPGTGKTEAFF. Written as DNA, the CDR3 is TGTGCCAGCTCGCCCGGGACAGGGAAGACTGAAGCTTTCTTT.

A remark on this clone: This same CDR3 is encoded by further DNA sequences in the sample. As DNA, the CDR3 is TGTGCCAGCAGTTTAGGGGGGTCCACTGAAGCTTTCTTT. It encodes CASSLGGSTEAFF. The rearrangement links TRBV27 to TRBJ1-1; tentatively, D is TRBD1 (5 bases). Trimming took 2 bases from V and 4 from J, leaving 8 bases between them. The CDR3 length is 13 residues. Germline-derived CDR1 and CDR2 are MNHEY and SMNVEV (reference sequence).

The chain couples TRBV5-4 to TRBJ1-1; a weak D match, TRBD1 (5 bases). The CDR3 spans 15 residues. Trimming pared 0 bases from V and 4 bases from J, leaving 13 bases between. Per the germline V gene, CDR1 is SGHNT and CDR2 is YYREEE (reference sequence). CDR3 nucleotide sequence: TGTGCCAGCAGCTTGGCTCAGGGAAGGGGCACTGAAGCTTTCTTT. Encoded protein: CASSLAQGRGTEAFF.

The CDR3 nucleotides are TGTGCCAGCAGCTTAGTCTATGAGCAGTTCTTC. As protein: CASSLVYEQFF. The chain recombines TRBV7-2 with TRBJ2-1; unclear D gene. Trimming stripped 1 base from V and 8 bases from J, with 3 bases between. Germline CDR1 and CDR2: SGHTA and FQGNSA. The CDR3 extends over 11 amino acids.

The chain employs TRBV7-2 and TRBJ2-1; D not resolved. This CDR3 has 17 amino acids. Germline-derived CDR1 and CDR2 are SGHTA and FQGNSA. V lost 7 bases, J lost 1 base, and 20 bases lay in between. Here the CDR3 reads CASNFPQLTVSYNEQFF. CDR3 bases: TGTGCCAGCAACTTCCCCCAACTAACGGTTTCCTACAATGAGCAGTTCTTC.

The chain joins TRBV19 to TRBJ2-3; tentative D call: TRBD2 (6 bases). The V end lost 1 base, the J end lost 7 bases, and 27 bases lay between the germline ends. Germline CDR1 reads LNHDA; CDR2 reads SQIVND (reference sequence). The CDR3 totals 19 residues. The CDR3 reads CASSIAPTYRGVGRYTQYF. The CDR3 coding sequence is TGTGCCAGTAGTATAGCCCCCACGTATCGGGGAGTAGGGAGGTATACGCAGTATTTT.

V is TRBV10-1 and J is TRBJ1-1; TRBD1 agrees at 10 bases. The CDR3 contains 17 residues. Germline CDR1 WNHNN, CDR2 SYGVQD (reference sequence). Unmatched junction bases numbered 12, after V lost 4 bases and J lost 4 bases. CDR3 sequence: CASSARTGGWRGTEAFF. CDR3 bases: TGCGCCAGCAGTGCTCGGACAGGGGGATGGAGGGGCACTGAAGCTTTCTTT.

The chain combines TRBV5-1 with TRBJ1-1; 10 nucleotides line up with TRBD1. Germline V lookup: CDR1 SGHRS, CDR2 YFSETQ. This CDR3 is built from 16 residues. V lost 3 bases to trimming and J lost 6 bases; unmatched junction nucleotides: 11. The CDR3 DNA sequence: TGCGCCAGCAGCTCCGTAGGACAGGGGGGGATGGCTGAAGCTTTCTTT. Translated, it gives CASSSVGQGGMAEAFF.

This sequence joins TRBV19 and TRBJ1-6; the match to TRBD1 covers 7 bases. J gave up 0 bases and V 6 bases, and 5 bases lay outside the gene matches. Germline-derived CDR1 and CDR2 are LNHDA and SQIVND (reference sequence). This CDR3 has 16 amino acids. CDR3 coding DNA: TGTGCCAGTAGGGCAGGGGGTAACTCCTATAATTCACCCCTCCACTTT. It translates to CASRAGGNSYNSPLHF.

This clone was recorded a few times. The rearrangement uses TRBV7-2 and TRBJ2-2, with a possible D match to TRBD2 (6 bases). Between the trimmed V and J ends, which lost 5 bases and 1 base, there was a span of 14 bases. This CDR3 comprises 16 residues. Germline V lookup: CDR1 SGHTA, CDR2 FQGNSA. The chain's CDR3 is CASSPGLGGNTGELFF. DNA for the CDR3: TGTGCCAGCAGCCCAGGACTGGGGGGGAACACCGGGGAGCTGTTTTTT.

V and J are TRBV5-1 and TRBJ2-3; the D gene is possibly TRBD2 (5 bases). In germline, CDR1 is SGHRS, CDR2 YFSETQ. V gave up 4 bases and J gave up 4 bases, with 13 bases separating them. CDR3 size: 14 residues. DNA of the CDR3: TGCGCCAGCAGCGGGGAGCTATATTCAGATACGCAGTATTTT. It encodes CASSGELYSDTQYF.

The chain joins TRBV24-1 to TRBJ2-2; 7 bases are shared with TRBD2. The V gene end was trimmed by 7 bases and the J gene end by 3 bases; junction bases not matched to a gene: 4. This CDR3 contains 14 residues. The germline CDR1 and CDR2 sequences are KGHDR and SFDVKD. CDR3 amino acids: CATRGTIDTGELFF. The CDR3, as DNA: TGTGCCACCAGGGGGACTATCGACACCGGGGAGCTGTTTTTT.